Sequencing of this TCR beta chain was carried out in a study of CD8 T cells in Susac syndrome. Random hexamers were used to reverse transcribe the RNA input (0.5 to 1 ug). TCR beta CDR3 was amplified by immunoSEQ multiplex PCR. This amplification extended across 54 Vbeta and 13 Jbeta segments. TCRdb itself ran the immunoSEQ multiplex PCR reads through MiXCR, one entry per CDR3 protein. This table has some 260,000 distinct CDR3 sequences, 93% appearing once. In regard to this clonotype: Its antigen is unidentified.

CDR3 size: 15 residues. Germline assignment: CDR1 MNHEY and CDR2 SMNVEV (reference sequence). The V end lost 1 base, the J end lost 2 bases, and 9 bases lay between the germline ends. TCR beta from blood CD8+ and CD4+ T cells was sequenced. Study observations and caveats: The study's TCR sequencing and HLA analysis drew on a certain number of individuals. That number was acknowledged as relatively small.

The sample comprised CD4+ T cells from PBMCs. The sequence was obtained from a human donor with multiple sclerosis. This rearrangement joins TRBV27 to TRBJ1-5; D is unresolved. The CDR3 loop is CASSLLGNGNQPQHF. DNA for the CDR3: TGTGCCAGCAGTTTATTGGGAAATGGCAATCAGCCCCAGCATTTT.